These T cell receptor beta chains were read from a single sample in a study of T cells in Graves' hyperthyroidism and ophthalmopathy. One entry per CDR3 protein results from TCRdb running MiXCR on the multiplex PCR reads. Here the sample spans 96,000 or so distinct CDR3 sequences, roughly 49% being singletons. The material sequenced was blood. The receptor source for this set is a middle-aged woman with Graves' hyperthyroidism. Each CDR3 is given with its conserved first and last residue. D genes are given only for firm matches. Some rows mark clone size as missing; the rest say once, few, many or name a class of expanded clone.

d_call | clone_size | j_call | v_call | cdr3_nt | cdr3_aa
TRBD1 | NA | TRBJ2-2 | TRBV20-1 | TGCAGTGGGGGAAGACAGGGAGAGCTGTTTTTT | CSGGRQGELFF
NA | NA | TRBJ2-7 | TRBV15 | TGTGCCACCAGCAGCCAACTTGACAACGAGCAGTACTTC | CATSSQLDNEQYF
TRBD1 | NA | TRBJ1-2 | TRBV7-3 | TGTGCCAGCAGTAACGGACAGGGTGAAGGCTACACCTTC | CASSNGQGEGYTF
NA | NA | TRBJ1-1 | TRBV7-9 | TGTGCCAGCAGCTATGGACGGAACACTGAAGCTTTCTTT | CASSYGRNTEAFF
TRBD1 | medium-sized | TRBJ2-7 | TRBV5-1 | TGCGCCAGCAGCTTTGGGGACAGGGGTCTAGAGCAGTACTTC | CASSFGDRGLEQYF
TRBD1 | NA | TRBJ2-5 | TRBV7-3 | TGTGCCAGCAGCCTCCTCTCGGGACAGCCACCCGAGACCCAGTACTTC | CASSLLSGQPPETQYF
NA | many | TRBJ2-5 | TRBV20-1 | TGCAGTGCGGAAGGGTGGCAAGAGACCCAGTACTTC | CSAEGWQETQYF
TRBD1 | many | TRBJ1-6 | TRBV9 | TGTGCCAGCAGCCCAATGGACAGGGGGCGTTCACCCCTCCACTTT | CASSPMDRGRSPLHF
TRBD2 | NA | TRBJ2-3 | TRBV20-1 | TGCAGTGCTAGAATGACTAGCGGGCCTACTAGCACAGATACGCAGTATTTT | CSARMTSGPTSTDTQYF
TRBD1 | many | TRBJ2-2 | TRBV29-1 | TGCAGCTCAACAGGGGGCCCCGGGGAGCTGTTTTTT | CSSTGGPGELFF
NA | NA | TRBJ1-6 | TRBV7-6 | TGTGCCAGCAGCCCAGGGACATATAATTCACCCCTCCACTTT | CASSPGTYNSPLHF
NA | few | TRBJ1-2 | TRBV12-3/TRBV12-4 | TGTGCCAGCAGGGGGATTGGTTATGGCTACACCTTC | CASRGIGYGYTF
NA | many | TRBJ1-2 | TRBV20-1 | TGCAGTGCTGTTCAGGGAGCTAACTGTGGCTACACCTTC | CSAVQGANCGYTF
TRBD1 | NA | TRBJ2-7 | TRBV29-1 | TGCAGCGTTACCGGGACAGGGCGTCCTTTGGAGCAGTACTTC | CSVTGTGRPLEQYF
TRBD2 | NA | TRBJ2-5 | TRBV29-1 | TGCAGCGTTCCCCGGGGGGTAGGGGAGACCCAGTACTTC | CSVPRGVGETQYF
TRBD1 | many | TRBJ1-1 | TRBV6-6 | TGTGCCAGCAGACCTCGACAGGGGTACACTGAAGCTTTCTTT | CASRPRQGYTEAFF
NA | many | TRBJ1-2 | TRBV5-4 | TGTGCCAGCAGCTTGAGCGCAGCCCCTAACTATGGCTACACCTTC | CASSLSAAPNYGYTF
TRBD1 | NA | TRBJ1-1 | TRBV29-1 | TGCAGCTCGCCCAACAGGGGTCGAACTGAAGCTTTCTTT | CSSPNRGRTEAFF
NA | NA | TRBJ2-5 | TRBV5-1 | TGCGCCAGCAGTTTTGGACGCAGGCAAGAGACCCAGTACTTC | CASSFGRRQETQYF
TRBD2 | NA | TRBJ2-7 | TRBV7-8 | TGTGCCAGCAGCTTCGGGAGGACTAGCGGATCCTACGAGCAGTACTTC | CASSFGRTSGSYEQYF
TRBD1 | NA | TRBJ2-5 | TRBV13 | TGTGCCAGCAGCCCCTCCGGGACAGGAGAGACCCAGTACTTC | CASSPSGTGETQYF
TRBD1 | NA | TRBJ1-5 | TRBV10-2 | TGCGCCAGCAGTGAGTCAGGGACAGGGAGAGGTCAGCCCCAGCATTTT | CASSESGTGRGQPQHF
TRBD1 | NA | TRBJ1-2 | TRBV10-3 | TGTGCCATCAGTGAGCCTACAGGGGGGCATGGCTACACCTTC | CAISEPTGGHGYTF
TRBD2 | once | TRBJ2-3 | TRBV7-9 | TGTGCCTGGGGACTAGCGGGAGACCCACTGGATACGCAGTATTTT | CAWGLAGDPLDTQYF
NA | NA | TRBJ1-1 | TRBV30 | TGTGCCTGGGGTGGCAGGACCCCGAACACTGAAGCTTTCTTT | CAWGGRTPNTEAFF
NA | few | TRBJ1-1 | TRBV4-1 | TGCGCCAGCAGCCAAGCCCGACTGGACACTGAAGCTTTCTTT | CASSQARLDTEAFF
TRBD2 | many | TRBJ2-7 | TRBV5-1 | TGCGCCAGCAGCTCGATACCGGGACTAGCGCCCACCTACGAGCAGTACTTC | CASSSIPGLAPTYEQYF
NA | NA | TRBJ1-2 | TRBV7-2 | TGTGCCAGCAGCTTGGGGTCGGGGTTCGGCTACACCTTC | CASSLGSGFGYTF
TRBD2 | once | TRBJ2-2 | TRBV7-2 | TGTGCCAGCAGCCGAGTGGCGGGGGGCGGGGAGCTGTTTTTT | CASSRVAGGGELFF
NA | many | TRBJ1-1 | TRBV5-1 | TGCGCCAGCAGCTTGGCCGGAACGGGGGCCCTGAACACTGAAGCTTTCTTT | CASSLAGTGALNTEAFF
NA | NA | TRBJ2-5 | TRBV24-1 | TGTGCCACCAGTGGTTTACAGGGAAAAGAGACCCAGTACTTC | CATSGLQGKETQYF
NA | NA | TRBJ2-5 | TRBV15 | TGTGCCACCAGCAGAGATAGAGTTGCGACCACAGAGACCCAGTACTTC | CATSRDRVATTETQYF
NA | few | TRBJ2-7 | TRBV9 | TGTGCTAGCCGCTACGAGCAGTACTTC | CASRYEQYF
NA | many | TRBJ2-7 | TRBV9 | TGTGCCAGCAGCGTAGTCCCTAGCTCCTACGAGCAGTACTTC | CASSVVPSSYEQYF
TRBD1 | NA | TRBJ2-7 | TRBV5-1 | TGCGCCAGCAGCGGGACAGGGATTAACGAGCAGTACTTC | CASSGTGINEQYF
TRBD1 | NA | TRBJ2-7 | TRBV7-8 | TGTGCCAGCAGCGCAACAGGGGGTGGCTCCTACGAGCGGTACTTC | CASSATGGGSYERYF
TRBD2 | many | TRBJ2-7 | TRBV20-1 | TGCAGTGCTAGAGATCGAAGCGGGAGTCCCTACGAGCAGTACTTC | CSARDRSGSPYEQYF
TRBD1 | many | TRBJ1-6 | TRBV6-6 | TGTGCCAGCAGTCATCGGACAGGGGCCAATTCACCCCTCCACTTT | CASSHRTGANSPLHF
NA | NA | TRBJ1-2 | TRBV29-1 | TGCAGCGTCAGCCTTGGACAGCCTCTCTATGGCTACACCTTC | CSVSLGQPLYGYTF
NA | NA | TRBJ2-6 | TRBV7-9 | TGTGCCAGCAGTCAGGCAGACATGGCGAACGCTGAAGCTTTC | CASSQADMANAEAF
NA | many | TRBJ1-4 | TRBV27 | TGTGCCAGCAGTACACGGGATTCGAACGGGCTGTTTTTT | CASSTRDSNGLFF
NA | many | TRBJ1-5 | TRBV6-6 | TGTGCCAGCAGTTGGGCTACGGGATTAGCCCATCAGCCCCAGCATTTT | CASSWATGLAHQPQHF
TRBD2 | NA | TRBJ2-1 | TRBV19 | TGTGCCAGTAGTAGGACTAGTTCTTACAATGAGCAGTTCTTC | CASSRTSSYNEQFF
NA | NA | TRBJ1-2 | TRBV15 | TGTGCCACCAGCCCCCGAGGGGCGCAGGGTTTTGGCTACACCTTC | CATSPRGAQGFGYTF
TRBD1 | NA | TRBJ1-5 | TRBV2 | TGTGCCAGTCGGACAGGGGAGGACCAGCCCCAGCATTTT | CASRTGEDQPQHF
TRBD1 | NA | TRBJ2-5 | TRBV29-1 | TGCAGCGGAGGGGGCGAGCTCCAAGAGACCCAGTACTTC | CSGGGELQETQYF
NA | NA | TRBJ1-2 | TRBV5-1 | TGTGCCAGCAGGCGAAACGCTGAGGTGACCTATGGCTACACCTTC | CASRRNAEVTYGYTF
NA | NA | TRBJ2-6 | TRBV29-1 | TGCAGCGTTGGTGAGAACACTGAAGCTTTC | CSVGENTEAF
TRBD2 | NA | TRBJ2-3 | TRBV20-1 | TGCAGTGCGGGCCGACTAGCGGGCAACCGACGGGCCACAGATACGCAGTATTTT | CSAGRLAGNRRATDTQYF
NA | NA | TRBJ2-7 | TRBV7-3 | TGTGCCAGCAGCGTGAACCGGGTAGTTTCCTACGAGCAGTACTTC | CASSVNRVVSYEQYF
NA | NA | TRBJ1-4 | TRBV24-1 | TGTGCCCGGGAAGGGGGAGGTGAAAAACTGTTTTTT | CAREGGGEKLFF
TRBD2 | once | TRBJ2-1 | TRBV7-8 | TGTGCCAGCAGCCCCCCCAATCACACCTCACTAGCGGAAATATACAATGAGCAGTTCTTC | CASSPPNHTSLAEIYNEQFF
TRBD1 | many | TRBJ1-1 | TRBV7-3 | TGTGCCAGCAGGCCGACAGGGGGGGTTGAAGCTTTCTTT | CASRPTGGVEAFF
NA | NA | TRBJ2-2 | TRBV2 | TGTGCCAGCGGTACGGCAGGGATGGGTGTGCTGTTTTTT | CASGTAGMGVLFF
TRBD1 | NA | TRBJ1-2 | TRBV7-2 | TGTGCCAGCAGCACTAGGGGGCAGCACTATGGCTACACCTTC | CASSTRGQHYGYTF
TRBD2 | NA | TRBJ2-5 | TRBV15 | TGTGCCACCAGCAGCCGGACTAGCGGGACCCAAGAGACCCAGTACTTC | CATSSRTSGTQETQYF
TRBD2 | many | TRBJ2-5 | TRBV29-1 | TGCAGCGTTGTAGCGGGAGGGCTGAGGGAGACCCAGTACTTC | CSVVAGGLRETQYF
TRBD2 | NA | TRBJ2-7 | TRBV28 | TGTGCCAGTCGGGAGGGCGCCTACGAGCAGTACTTC | CASREGAYEQYF
TRBD1 | many | TRBJ1-5 | TRBV20-1 | TGCAGTGCTGCACGGGGGACAGGGGTCTACCAGCCCCAGCATTTT | CSAARGTGVYQPQHF